One and the same sample provided the 23 T cell receptor beta chains below, sequenced in a study of blood T cell repertoires in COVID-19. The protocol was immunoSEQ multiplex PCR, while the TCRdb copy is restricted to in-frame clones and leaves out a portion. The sample lists approximately 70,000 clones; 70% to 85% were seen once. Material for sequencing was peripheral blood. The receptors derive from a woman in her forties or fifties with acute or convalescent COVID-19.

V usage is TRBV5-1 and J usage is TRBJ2-5; D is ambiguous. Germline V gene sequence: CDR1 SGHRS, CDR2 YFSETQ. This CDR3 spans 11 amino acids. Trimming took 6 bases from V and 2 from J, leaving 5 bases between them. In DNA, the CDR3 is TGCGCCAGCACGACTCAAGAGACCCAGTACTTC. Translation: CASTTQETQYF.

J is TRBJ2-1 and V is TRBV5-1; the match to TRBD1 covers 10 bases. The length of the CDR3 is 15 residues. Trimming removed 4 bases from V and 2 bases from J; junction bases left unmatched: 3. Germline values: CDR1 SGHRS, CDR2 YFSETQ. The CDR3 protein is CASSPGTGAYNEQFF. In DNA, the CDR3 is TGCGCCAGCAGCCCCGGGACAGGGGCCTACAATGAGCAGTTCTTC.

The CDR3 spells CASRPSSQETQYF. The CDR3 DNA follows: TGTGCCAGCAGGCCCTCGTCTCAGGAGACCCAGTACTTC. The chain links TRBV7-9 to TRBJ2-5, with D uncertain. The CDR3 is 13 residues long. In germline, CDR1 is SEHNR, CDR2 FQNEAQ (reference sequence). V gave up 6 bases and J gave up 5 bases, with 13 bases separating them. Looking up the rest from reference TRBV7-9 and TRBJ2-5 gives the full variable domain: DTGVSQNPRHKITKRGQNVTFRCDPISEHNRLYWYRQTLGQGPEFLTYFQNEAQLEKSRLLSDRFSAERPKGSFSTLEIQRTEQGDSAMYLCASRPSSQETQYFGPGTRLLVL.

Relative to its sample, this clone is medium-sized. The rearrangement joins TRBV6-2 or TRBV6-3 to TRBJ2-3; 8 bases agree with TRBD2. The CDR3 runs 14 residues. J was trimmed by 6 bases and V by 6 bases; bases with no gene match: 8. Germline CDR1 MNHEY, CDR2 SVGEGT. CDR3: CASSPGLDSDTQYF. The CDR3 coding sequence is TGTGCCAGCAGCCCGGGACTAGACTCTGATACGCAGTATTTT.

In DNA, the CDR3 is TGTGCCAGCAGCACCGTTATGAGCGGGGCCCAGTACTTC. Amino acid sequence: CASSTVMSGAQYF. The chain combines TRBV9 with TRBJ2-5, with 7 nucleotides matching TRBD2. Germline V gene lookup returns CDR1 SGDLS and CDR2 YYNGEE. V lost 4 bases, J lost 9 bases, and 9 bases stayed unmatched. The CDR3 is 13 residues long.

The chain links TRBV28 to TRBJ1-1; 7 bases agree with TRBD1. Trimming took 8 bases from V and 0 from J; bases not matched to a gene: 0. The CDR3 consists of 12 residues. CDR1 MDHEN and CDR2 SYDVKM come from the germline V gene. In DNA form, the CDR3 reads TGTGCCAGCGGGACAGTGAACACTGAAGCTTTCTTT. Translating gives CASGTVNTEAFF.

The rearrangement joins TRBV3-1 (or the pseudogene TRBV3-2) to TRBJ1-5; D not certain. The length of the CDR3 is 13 residues. Germline CDR1 LGHDT, CDR2 YNNKEL (reference sequence). V lost 4 bases, J lost 5 bases, and 9 bases lay in between. CDR3 sequence reads: CASSLSRDQPQHF. Written as DNA, the CDR3 is TGTGCCAGCAGCCTCTCACGCGATCAGCCCCAGCATTTT.

This clone was counted a few times. This chain uses TRBV5-4 with TRBJ2-3, with D perhaps matching TRBD2 (6 bases). Germline V gene data show CDR1 as SGHNT and CDR2 as YYREEE (reference sequence). V dropped 0 bases and J dropped 2 bases, with 7 bases sitting between them. The CDR3 is made up of 14 amino acids. CDR3 bases: TGTGCCAGCAGCTTGGGCGGGGCCACAGATACGCAGTATTTT. Protein: CASSLGGATDTQYF.

The V gene is TRBV6-6, the J gene TRBJ2-7; D is possibly TRBD2 (6 bases). V was pared by 10 bases and J by 2 bases, with 15 bases between. This CDR3 has 13 amino acids. Germline CDR1 is MNHNY and CDR2 is SVGAGI (reference sequence). DNA for the CDR3: TGTGCCACACTGCGGGATCGCGCCTACGAGCAGTACTTC. It translates to CATLRDRAYEQYF.

V and J are TRBV23-1 and TRBJ1-6; TRBD1 matches at 8 bases. TRBV23-1 is filed as an ORF, its function uncertain. V was pared by 1 base and J by 8 bases, with 7 bases of the junction left unmatched. This CDR3 has 16 amino acids. The CDR3 sequence is CASSQYGTGGDSPLHF. Here the CDR3 DNA reads TGCGCCAGCAGTCAATACGGGACAGGCGGTGATTCACCCCTCCACTTT.

The chain combines TRBV6-5 with TRBJ2-2, with a possible D match to TRBD1 (6 bases). This CDR3 contains 15 residues. V was pared by 6 bases and J by 5 bases, with 16 bases between. Germline-derived CDR1 and CDR2 are MNHEY and SVGAGI. The CDR3 bases are TGTGCCAGCAGCCTCACAGGGATTAGGACCGGGGAGCTGTTTTTT. This codes for CASSLTGIRTGELFF.

This sequence joins TRBV9 and TRBJ1-3; tentative D call: TRBD1 (5 bases). Germline assignment: CDR1 SGDLS and CDR2 YYNGEE. The V end was cut by 3 bases, the J end by 0 bases, with 10 bases between. This CDR3 has 15 residues. The CDR3 loop reads CASSEQATSGNTIYF. In DNA form, the CDR3 reads TGTGCCAGCAGCGAACAGGCCACCTCTGGAAACACCATATATTTT.

The gene calls are TRBV9 and TRBJ1-6, with TRBD1 matching 12 bases. Unmatched junction bases numbered 6, after V lost 3 bases and J lost 8 bases. CDR3 size: 16 residues. Germline CDR1 SGDLS, CDR2 YYNGEE. CDR3 DNA sequence: TGTGCCAGCAGCGGGGGACAGGGGGCTGGGGATTCACCCCTCCACTTT. It is translated as CASSGGQGAGDSPLHF.

There are many counts of this clone. The V and J genes are TRBV7-9 and TRBJ1-1; TRBD1 agrees at 8 bases. V gave up 1 base and J gave up 3 bases; unmatched junction bases: 1. This CDR3 has 14 amino acids. CDR1 SEHNR and CDR2 FQNEAQ come from the germline V gene (reference sequence). The CDR3 DNA is TGTGCCAGCAGCTTAGAGACAGGGGACACTGAAGCTTTCTTT. It is translated as CASSLETGDTEAFF.

The chain links TRBV3-1 (or the pseudogene TRBV3-2) to TRBJ2-3; 11 bases line up with TRBD2. The J segment lost 4 bases and the V segment lost 2 bases, leaving 5 bases of the junction unmatched. This CDR3 comprises 16 residues. The germline gives CDR1 LGHDT, CDR2 YNNKEL (reference sequence). CDR3 residues: CASSQRTSGLADTQYF. The CDR3 DNA reads as TGTGCCAGCAGCCAACGGACTAGCGGGCTAGCAGATACGCAGTATTTT.

This clone turned up a few times. The chain carries TRBV2 and TRBJ2-3, with 7 bases lining up with TRBD1. J lost 0 bases, V lost 3 bases, and 9 bases had no gene match. This CDR3 region has 17 residues. Looked up from germline, CDR1 is SNHLY and CDR2 is FYNNEI. Here the CDR3 reads CASSESQGVPSTDTQYF. The CDR3 coding sequence is TGTGCCAGCAGTGAGTCGCAGGGGGTACCTAGCACAGATACGCAGTATTTT. The whole variable domain, filled in from reference TRBV2 and TRBJ2-3, reads EPEVTQTPSHQVTQMGQEVILRCVPISNHLYFYWYRQILGQKVEFLVSFYNNEISEKSEIFDDQFSVERPDGSNFTLKIRSTKLEDSAMYFCASSESQGVPSTDTQYFGPGTRLTVL.

This chain connects TRBV7-9 to TRBJ1-2, with 7 nucleotides matching TRBD1. Germline V gene lookup returns CDR1 SEHNR and CDR2 FQNEAQ (reference sequence). The CDR3 consists of 15 residues. Trimming cost V 2 bases and J 3 bases; bases outside gene matches: 6. CDR3 residues: CASSLFRGSDYGYTF. The CDR3 DNA sequence: TGTGCCAGCAGCTTATTCAGGGGGTCAGACTATGGCTACACCTTC.

The chain combines TRBV15 with TRBJ2-1; perhaps TRBD2 as D (6 bases). The CDR3 loop spans 18 amino acids. The germline V gene has CDR1 LNHNV and CDR2 YYDKDF (reference sequence). The ends were cut back, 0 bases at V and 0 bases at J, with 15 bases in the middle. CDR3 bases: TGTGCCACCAGCAGAGATTGGGGTAGCGGAAGCTCCTACAATGAGCAGTTCTTC. It specifies CATSRDWGSGSSYNEQFF.

V gene TRBV4-1 combines with J gene TRBJ2-1, with D maybe TRBD1 (8 bases). Trimming took off 4 bases at V and 5 bases at J, with 18 bases between the two ends. The germline CDR1 and CDR2 sequences are MGHRA and YSYEKL. This CDR3 contains 16 residues. The CDR3 DNA reads as TGCGCCAGCAGCCCCCACATACAGGGGGGGCACAATGAGCAGTTCTTC. Translated: CASSPHIQGGHNEQFF.

The gene calls are TRBV9 and TRBJ1-2; no reliable D call. V was clipped by 0 bases and J by 2 bases, with 8 bases between them. Germline CDR1 is SGDLS and CDR2 is YYNGEE. The CDR3 sequence is 14 residues long. In DNA, the CDR3 is TGTGCCAGCAGCGTAGAATCGGGGAACTATGGCTACACCTTC. Its protein is CASSVESGNYGYTF.

The V gene is TRBV3-1 (or the pseudogene TRBV3-2), the J gene TRBJ1-1; possible D gene TRBD1, 6 bases. This CDR3 is 11 amino acids long. Germline CDR1 reads LGHDT; CDR2 reads YNNKEL (reference sequence). Trimming shortened V by 3 bases and J by 9 bases, and 8 bases separated the two germline ends. The CDR3 DNA reads as TGTGCCAGCAGCCAGGACAGACAAGCTTTCTTT. Translated, it gives CASSQDRQAFF.

In DNA form, the CDR3 reads TGTGCCAGTAGTGCGGGACAGGGTAGCACAGATACGCAGTATTTT. It encodes CASSAGQGSTDTQYF. The chain is built from TRBV19 and TRBJ2-3; 9 bases fit TRBD1. Germline loops: CDR1 LNHDA, CDR2 SQIVND (reference sequence). The CDR3 runs 15 residues. Trimming took 5 bases from V and 0 from J; bases not matched to a gene: 3.

The rearrangement uses TRBV7-2 and TRBJ2-7; D might be TRBD2 (5 bases). CDR1 SGHTA and CDR2 FQGNSA come from the germline V gene. V lost 1 base to trimming and J lost 5 bases, with 12 bases between them. CDR3 length equals 14 residues. The CDR3 reads CASSLDRTSDEQYF. CDR3 bases: TGTGCCAGCAGCTTAGACCGGACTTCGGACGAGCAGTACTTC.